This T cell receptor beta chain appears in the sequencing data of a study of blood T cell repertoires in COVID-19. Background on the study: Donors in the United States, Italy and Spain gave samples during acute or convalescent COVID-19. In each case, the material was cDNA or gDNA derived from T cells, B-cell-depleted T cells, or PBMCs.

This CDR3 has 16 residues. J gave up 1 base and V 2 bases, and 6 bases lay outside the gene matches. Germline V CDR1 and CDR2: SGHTA, FQGTGA. Original processing notes: How many nucleated cells were present was estimated from reference gene primer amplification. This table comes from immunoSEQ multiplex PCR, and its TCRdb copy is limited to in-frame clones, with some not included. The V and J calls and the clone size are those of that table, but D and trimming were determined from the DNA. The sample yields hundreds of thousands of clones, 88% seen once. The J gene is TRBJ2-3, the V gene TRBV7-3; 7 bases are shared with TRBD2. This TCR was recovered from a woman in her twenties or thirties with acute or convalescent COVID-19. What was sequenced was peripheral blood. The CDR3 DNA sequence: TGTGCCAGCAGCTTAGGGAAGGCGGGGGGCACAGATACGCAGTATTTT. Its protein product is CASSLGKAGGTDTQYF.